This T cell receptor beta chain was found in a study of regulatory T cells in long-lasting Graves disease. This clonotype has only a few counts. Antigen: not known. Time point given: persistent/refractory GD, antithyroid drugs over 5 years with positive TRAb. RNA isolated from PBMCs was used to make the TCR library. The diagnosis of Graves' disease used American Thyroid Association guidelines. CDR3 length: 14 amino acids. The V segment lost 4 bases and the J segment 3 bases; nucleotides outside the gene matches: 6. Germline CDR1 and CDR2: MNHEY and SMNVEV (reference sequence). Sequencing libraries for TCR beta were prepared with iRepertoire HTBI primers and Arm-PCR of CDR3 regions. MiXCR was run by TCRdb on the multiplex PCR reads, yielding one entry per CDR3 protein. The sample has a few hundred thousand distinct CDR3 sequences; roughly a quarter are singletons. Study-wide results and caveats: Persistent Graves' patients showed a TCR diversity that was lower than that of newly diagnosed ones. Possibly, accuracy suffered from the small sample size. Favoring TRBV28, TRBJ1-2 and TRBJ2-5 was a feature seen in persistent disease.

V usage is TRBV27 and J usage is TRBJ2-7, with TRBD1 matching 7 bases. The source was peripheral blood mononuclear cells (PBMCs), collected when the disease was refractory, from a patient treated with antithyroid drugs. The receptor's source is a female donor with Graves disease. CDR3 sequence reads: CASSSSTGVYEQYF. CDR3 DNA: TGTGCCAGCAGTTCCTCTACAGGGGTCTACGAGCAGTACTTC.